Following are 4 T cell receptor beta chains from one sample sequenced in a study of CD8 T cells in Susac syndrome. A quantity of roughly 0.5 to 1 ug RNA underwent reverse transcription using random hexamers. TCRdb recomputed calls from the immunoSEQ multiplex PCR reads with MiXCR, one row per CDR3 protein. This sample yields 180,000 or so distinct CDR3 sequences, of which approximately 96% are seen a single time; around 0.14% belongs to the top ten. Sequenced: CD4+ T cells from PBMCs. Receptors originate from a human donor in good health.

The genes are TRBV2 and TRBJ2-1, with D unclear. The V end lost 0 bases, the J end lost 10 bases, and 7 bases lay between the germline ends. The CDR3 sequence is 12 residues long. Germline CDR1 and CDR2: SNHLY and FYNNEI. The DNA for the CDR3 is TGTGCCAGCAGTGAAGCCTGGCAGGAGCAGTTCTTC. This gives the protein CASSEAWQEQFF.

The table lists this clonotype with a few counts. This rearrangement joins TRBV15 to TRBJ2-7; the match to TRBD1 covers 9 bases. CDR1 and CDR2 from the germline V gene are LNHNV and YYDKDF (reference sequence). Trimming cost V 0 bases and J 0 bases; bases outside gene matches: 3. The CDR3 sequence is 16 residues long. CDR3 in amino acids: CATSRDPGQGSYEQYF. The CDR3 region has the DNA TGTGCCACCAGCAGAGACCCGGGACAGGGCTCCTACGAGCAGTACTTC.

CDR3 sequence: CASSPTSRANTGELFF. DNA of the CDR3: TGTGCCAGCAGTCCGACTAGCCGCGCGAACACCGGGGAGCTGTTTTTT. The chain joins TRBV6-6 to TRBJ2-2; 7 bases map to TRBD2. The germline V gene has CDR1 MNHNY and CDR2 SVGAGI (reference sequence). Trimming at V came to 5 bases and at J to 0 bases, leaving 6 bases not matched to a gene. The CDR3 length is 16 residues.

CDR3 sequence: CASTPWDRVTDTQYF. CDR3 coding DNA: TGTGCCAGCACCCCTTGGGACAGGGTGACAGATACGCAGTATTTT. J is TRBJ2-3 and V is TRBV12-3 or TRBV12-4, with 9 positions matching TRBD1. J was trimmed by 3 bases and V by 7 bases; bases with no gene match: 8. This CDR3 has 15 amino acids.